This T cell receptor beta chain was retrieved from a study of blood T cell repertoires in COVID-19. About the research overall: The samples span acute and convalescent COVID-19 from the United States, Italy and Spain. PBMCs, B-cell-depleted T cells, or T cells were the source of the cDNA or gDNA that made up the material.

Under the authors' procedure: Reference gene primer amplification gave nucleated cell count estimates. TCRdb keeps only in-frame clones here, not all; method: immunoSEQ multiplex PCR. V and J calls and clone size are copied from that table; D and trimming were computed from the DNA. The data hold about 97,000 clones, with over 75% observed a single time. Germline assignment: CDR1 ENHRY and CDR2 SYGVKD. The CDR3 consists of 15 residues. V lost 3 bases to trimming and J lost 6 bases; unmatched junction nucleotides: 6. This receptor was obtained from a human donor in a cohort sampled during active COVID-19. The chain uses TRBV10-3 and TRBJ2-2; 8 bases align to TRBD1. Specimen: peripheral blood. CDR3: CAISDIGQGSGELFF. For the CDR3, the DNA is TGTGCCATCAGTGACATCGGACAGGGATCCGGGGAGCTGTTTTTT.